Shown below are 8 T cell receptor beta chains from a single sample sequenced in a study of blood T cells in healthy people across ages. With a J-beta primer mix and a sample-barcoded 5' primer, a second PCR ran roughly 6 to 12 cycles. TCRdb analysed the 5' RACE reads with MiXCR anew, one entry per CDR3 protein. The sample shows 1 million to 1.2 million distinct CDR3 sequences, roughly two fifths of them seen only once. Sample: blood. The receptors here all came from a man between 18 and 29 years old in good health.

V and J are TRBV20-1 and TRBJ1-2, with no clear D. Germline loops: CDR1 DFQATT, CDR2 SNEGSKA (reference sequence). Between the trimmed V and J ends, which lost 0 bases and 4 bases, there was a span of 12 bases. This CDR3 is built from 14 residues. This CDR3 is CSARDMDGSYGYTF. The CDR3 DNA reads as TGCAGTGCTAGAGATATGGACGGATCCTATGGCTACACCTTC.

The genes are TRBV7-6 and TRBJ2-1; 10 nucleotides align to TRBD1. The CDR3 is 17 amino acids. J lost 0 bases, V lost 5 bases, and 7 bases had no gene match. Germline V lookup: CDR1 SGHVS, CDR2 FNYEAQ. CDR3 bases: TGTGCCAGCAGCCCTAGACAGGGGGCCGGCTCCTACAATGAGCAGTTCTTC. Its translation: CASSPRQGAGSYNEQFF.

CDR3 amino acids: CASSPARISEQYF. CDR3 in DNA: TGTGCCAGCAGCCCCGCCCGGATCTCCGAGCAGTACTTC. V gene TRBV28 combines with J gene TRBJ2-7, with D unresolved. CDR3 length: 13 amino acids. V lost 6 bases, J lost 6 bases, and 15 bases lay in between. Germline V lookup: CDR1 MDHEN, CDR2 SYDVKM.

This chain connects TRBV6-5 to TRBJ2-2; D unresolved. CDR1 and CDR2 from the germline V gene are MNHEY and SVGAGI. The CDR3 runs to 15 residues. V was trimmed by 0 bases and J by 7 bases, leaving 12 bases between them. The CDR3 bases are TGTGCCAGCAGTTACTCCCACACCGGCGGCGGGGAGCTGTTTTTT. Protein sequence: CASSYSHTGGGELFF.

This clonotype was recorded a few times. This chain connects TRBV20-1 to TRBJ1-1, with D possibly matching TRBD1 (5 bases). Between the trimmed V and J ends, which lost 6 bases and 3 bases, there was a span of 14 bases. The CDR3 has 13 residues. The germline CDR1 and CDR2 sequences are DFQATT and SNEGSKA (reference sequence). The CDR3 nucleotides read TGCAGTGCCATACCTCAGGGTGACACTGAAGCTTTCTTT. Translated, it gives CSAIPQGDTEAFF.

The chain couples TRBV9 to TRBJ2-1; 15 bases are shared with TRBD2. V was pared by 3 bases and J by 9 bases, with 7 bases of the junction left unmatched. Looked up from germline, CDR1 is SGDLS and CDR2 is YYNGEE. The length of the CDR3 is 16 residues. The CDR3 DNA reads as TGTGCCAGCAGCGGGACTAGCGGGGGGGCCAGTGTTGAGCAGTTCTTC. Its protein product is CASSGTSGGASVEQFF.

The chain joins TRBV29-1 to TRBJ1-1; possibly TRBD1 for D (5 bases). V gave up 5 bases and J gave up 2 bases, with 12 bases separating them. This CDR3 region has 13 residues. Germline-derived CDR1 and CDR2 are SQVTM and ANQGSEA. As DNA, the CDR3 is TGCAGCGTTTCTGGACACTTCAACACTGAAGCTTTCTTT. Its protein product is CSVSGHFNTEAFF.

This clonotype occurred a few times. The CDR3 reads CSATTGGTDTQYF. In DNA form, the CDR3 reads TGCAGTGCTACCACAGGGGGCACAGATACGCAGTATTTT. The chain is built from TRBV20-1 and TRBJ2-3, with TRBD1 matching over 7 bases. The CDR3 runs to 13 residues. Germline CDR1 and CDR2: DFQATT and SNEGSKA (reference sequence). J gave up 1 base and V 4 bases, and 2 bases lay outside the gene matches.